The 3 T cell receptor beta chains below were found in one sample sequenced in a study of control samples from healthy donors and cancer patients. Profiling relied on immunoSEQ multiplex PCR, and the TCRdb table lists in-frame clones only, not all of them. The repertoire holds some 90,000 clones, with around 86% as singletons. The sample was blood. All receptors derive from a woman aged 50 to 60 in good health.

The chain joins TRBV6-5 to TRBJ1-2; D call uncertain. CDR1 is MNHEY, CDR2 SVGAGI, per germline. Between the trimmed V and J ends, which lost 1 base and 4 bases, there was a span of 10 bases. The CDR3 has 14 residues. CDR3 sequence reads: CASSYYREGYGYTF. In DNA, the CDR3 is TGTGCCAGCAGTTACTACCGGGAAGGCTATGGCTACACCTTC.

V and J are TRBV7-2 and TRBJ2-5; D gene unclear. V was clipped by 7 bases and J by 5 bases, with 14 bases between them. This CDR3 is built from 13 residues. Germline V gene data show CDR1 as SGHTA and CDR2 as FQGNSA. The CDR3 region has the DNA TGTGCCAGCACTCTACCGGAGTCGGAGACCCAGTACTTC. This encodes CASTLPESETQYF.

V and J are TRBV5-1 and TRBJ1-2; a possible D gene is TRBD1 (5 bases). This CDR3 has 13 residues. In germline, CDR1 is SGHRS, CDR2 YFSETQ. V was clipped by 4 bases and J by 1 base, with 8 bases between them. The CDR3 nucleotides read TGCGCCAGCAGCACCCAGGGTAACTATGGCTACACCTTC. Translating it yields CASSTQGNYGYTF.